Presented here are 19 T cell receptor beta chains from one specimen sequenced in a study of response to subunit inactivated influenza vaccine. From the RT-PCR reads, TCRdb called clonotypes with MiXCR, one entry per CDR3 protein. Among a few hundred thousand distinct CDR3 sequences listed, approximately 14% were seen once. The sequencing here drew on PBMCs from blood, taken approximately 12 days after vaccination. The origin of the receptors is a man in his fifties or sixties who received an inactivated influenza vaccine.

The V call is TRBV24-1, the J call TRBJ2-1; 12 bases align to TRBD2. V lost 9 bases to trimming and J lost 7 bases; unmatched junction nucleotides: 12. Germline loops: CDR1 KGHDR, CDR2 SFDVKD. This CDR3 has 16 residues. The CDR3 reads CATANPTSGRRNEQFF. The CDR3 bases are TGTGCCACCGCTAATCCTACTAGCGGGAGGCGGAATGAGCAGTTCTTC.

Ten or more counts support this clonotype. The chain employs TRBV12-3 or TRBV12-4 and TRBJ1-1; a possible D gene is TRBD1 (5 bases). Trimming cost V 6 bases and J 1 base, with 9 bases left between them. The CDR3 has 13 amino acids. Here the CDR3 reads CASSLTGNTEAFF. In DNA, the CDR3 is TGTGCCAGCAGCCTCACAGGGAACACTGAAGCTTTCTTT.

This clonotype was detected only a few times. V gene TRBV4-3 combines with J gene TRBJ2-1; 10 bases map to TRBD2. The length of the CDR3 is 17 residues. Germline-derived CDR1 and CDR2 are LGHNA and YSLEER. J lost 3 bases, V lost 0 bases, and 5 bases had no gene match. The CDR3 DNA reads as TGCGCCAGCAGCCAAGATTCAGTAGCGGGAGGCTACAATGAGCAGTTCTTC. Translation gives CASSQDSVAGGYNEQFF.

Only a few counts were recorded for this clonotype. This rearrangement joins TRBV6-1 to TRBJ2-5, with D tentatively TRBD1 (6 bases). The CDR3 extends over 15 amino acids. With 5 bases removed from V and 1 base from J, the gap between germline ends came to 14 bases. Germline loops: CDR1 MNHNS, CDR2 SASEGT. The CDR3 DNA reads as TGTGCCAGCAGTCAACCGGGACAAACCCAAGAGACCCAGTACTTC. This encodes CASSQPGQTQETQYF.

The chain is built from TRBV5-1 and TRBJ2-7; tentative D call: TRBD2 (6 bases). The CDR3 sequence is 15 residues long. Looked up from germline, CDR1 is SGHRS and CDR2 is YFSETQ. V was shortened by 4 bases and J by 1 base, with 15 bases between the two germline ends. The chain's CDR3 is CASSAGGSGSYEQYF. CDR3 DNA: TGCGCCAGCAGCGCCGGGGGTAGCGGATCCTACGAGCAGTACTTC. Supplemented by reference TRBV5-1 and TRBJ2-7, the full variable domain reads KAGVTQTPRYLIKTRGQQVTLSCSPISGHRSVSWYQQTPGQGLQFLFEYFSETQRNKGNFPGRFSGRQFSNSRSEMNVSTLELGDSALYLCASSAGGSGSYEQYFGPGTRLTVT.

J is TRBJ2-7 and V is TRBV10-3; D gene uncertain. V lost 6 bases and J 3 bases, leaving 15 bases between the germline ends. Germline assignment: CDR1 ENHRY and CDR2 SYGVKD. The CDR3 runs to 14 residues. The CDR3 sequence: CAISPGPFIYEQYF. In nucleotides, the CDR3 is TGTGCCATCAGCCCCGGGCCTTTTATCTACGAGCAGTACTTC.

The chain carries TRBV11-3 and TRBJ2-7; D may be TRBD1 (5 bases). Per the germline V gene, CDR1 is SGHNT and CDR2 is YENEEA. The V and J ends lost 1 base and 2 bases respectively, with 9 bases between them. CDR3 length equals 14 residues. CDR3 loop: CASSLGQPAYEQYF. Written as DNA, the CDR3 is TGTGCCAGCAGCTTAGGACAGCCAGCCTACGAGCAGTACTTC.

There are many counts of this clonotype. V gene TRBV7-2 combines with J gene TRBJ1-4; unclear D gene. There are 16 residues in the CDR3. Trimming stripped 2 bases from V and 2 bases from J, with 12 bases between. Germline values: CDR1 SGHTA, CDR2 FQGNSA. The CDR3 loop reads CASSLSNPATNEKLFF. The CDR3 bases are TGTGCCAGCAGCTTATCGAACCCGGCCACTAATGAAAAACTGTTTTTT.

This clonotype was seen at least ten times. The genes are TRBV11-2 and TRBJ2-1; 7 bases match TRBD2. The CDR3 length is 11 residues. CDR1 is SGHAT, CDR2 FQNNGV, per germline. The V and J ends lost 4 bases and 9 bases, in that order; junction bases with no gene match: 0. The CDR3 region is CASSWGGEQFF. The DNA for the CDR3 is TGTGCCAGCAGCTGGGGGGGTGAGCAGTTCTTC. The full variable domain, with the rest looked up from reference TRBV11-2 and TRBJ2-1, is EAGVAQSPRYKIIEKRQSVAFWCNPISGHATLYWYQQILGQGPKLLIQFQNNGVVDDSQLPKDRFSAERLKGVDSTLKIQPAKLEDSAVYLCASSWGGEQFFGPGTRLTVL.

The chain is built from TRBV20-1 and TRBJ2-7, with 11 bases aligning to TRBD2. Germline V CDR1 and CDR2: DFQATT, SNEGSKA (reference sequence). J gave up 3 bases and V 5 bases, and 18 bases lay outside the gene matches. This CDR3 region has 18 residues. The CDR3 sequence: CSAAGFGLAGGGFYEQYF. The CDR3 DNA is TGCAGTGCTGCCGGGTTTGGGCTAGCGGGAGGAGGTTTCTACGAGCAGTACTTC.

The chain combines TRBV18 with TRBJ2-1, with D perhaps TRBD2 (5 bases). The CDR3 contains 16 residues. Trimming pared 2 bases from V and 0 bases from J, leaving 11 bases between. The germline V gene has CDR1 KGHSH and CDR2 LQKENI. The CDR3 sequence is CASSPKPGSSYNEQFF. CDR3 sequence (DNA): TGTGCCAGCTCACCAAAGCCGGGGAGCTCCTACAATGAGCAGTTCTTC.

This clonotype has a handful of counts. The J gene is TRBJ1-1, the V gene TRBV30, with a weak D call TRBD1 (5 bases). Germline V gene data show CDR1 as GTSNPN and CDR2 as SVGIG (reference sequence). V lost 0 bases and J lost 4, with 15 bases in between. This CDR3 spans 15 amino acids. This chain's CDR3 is CAWSVGAGLGTEAFF. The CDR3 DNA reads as TGTGCCTGGAGTGTTGGGGCAGGTTTGGGCACTGAAGCTTTCTTT.

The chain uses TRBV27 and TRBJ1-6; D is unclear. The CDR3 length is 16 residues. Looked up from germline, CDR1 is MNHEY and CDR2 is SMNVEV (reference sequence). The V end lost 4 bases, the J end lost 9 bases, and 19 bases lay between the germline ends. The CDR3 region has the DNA TGTGCCAGCAGTTCTACCCCCCCTTTGGCCGGTTCACCCCTCCACTTT. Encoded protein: CASSSTPPLAGSPLHF.

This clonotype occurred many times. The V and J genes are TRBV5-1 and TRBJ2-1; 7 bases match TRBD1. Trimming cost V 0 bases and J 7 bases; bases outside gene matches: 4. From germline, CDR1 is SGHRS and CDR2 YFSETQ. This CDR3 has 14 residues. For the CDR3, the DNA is TGCGCCAGCAGCTTGGTTGGGACAGCGAATGAGCAGTTCTTC. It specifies CASSLVGTANEQFF.

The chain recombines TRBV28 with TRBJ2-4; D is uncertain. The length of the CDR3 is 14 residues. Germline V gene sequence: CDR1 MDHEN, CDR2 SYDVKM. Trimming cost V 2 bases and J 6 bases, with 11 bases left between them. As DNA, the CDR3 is TGTGCCAGCAGTTTAGGTCCTCGAGGAAACATTCAGTACTTC. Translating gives CASSLGPRGNIQYF. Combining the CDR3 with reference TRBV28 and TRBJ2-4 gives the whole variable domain DVKVTQSSRYLVKRTGEKVFLECVQDMDHENMFWYRQDPGLGLRLIYFSYDVKMKEKGDIPEGYSVSREKKERFSLILESASTNQTSMYLCASSLGPRGNIQYFGAGTRLSVL.

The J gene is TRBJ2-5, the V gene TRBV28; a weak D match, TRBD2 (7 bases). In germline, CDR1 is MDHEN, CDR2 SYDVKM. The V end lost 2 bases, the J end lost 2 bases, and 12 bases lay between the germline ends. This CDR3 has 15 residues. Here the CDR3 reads CASSLRGGGQETQYF. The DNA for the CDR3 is TGTGCCAGCAGTTTACGGGGAGGGGGACAAGAGACCCAGTACTTC.

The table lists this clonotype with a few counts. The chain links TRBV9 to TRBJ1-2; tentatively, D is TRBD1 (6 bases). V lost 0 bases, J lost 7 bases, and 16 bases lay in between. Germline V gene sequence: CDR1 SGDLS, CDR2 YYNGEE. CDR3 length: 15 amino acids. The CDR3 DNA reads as TGTGCCAGCAGCGTAGCTAATGCGGCAGGGGTTGGCTACACCTTC. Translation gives CASSVANAAGVGYTF. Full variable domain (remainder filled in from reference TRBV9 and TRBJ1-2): DSGVTQTPKHLITATGQRVTLRCSPRSGDLSVYWYQQSLDQGLQFLIQYYNGEERAKGNILERFSAQQFPDLHSELNLSSLELGDSALYFCASSVANAAGVGYTFGSGTRLTVV.

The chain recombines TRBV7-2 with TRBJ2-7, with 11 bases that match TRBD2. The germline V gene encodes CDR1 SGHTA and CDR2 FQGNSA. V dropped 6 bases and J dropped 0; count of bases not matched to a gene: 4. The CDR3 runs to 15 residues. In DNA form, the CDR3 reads TGTGCCAGCAGAGGGACTAGCGGAAACTCCTACGAGCAGTACTTC. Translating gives CASRGTSGNSYEQYF.

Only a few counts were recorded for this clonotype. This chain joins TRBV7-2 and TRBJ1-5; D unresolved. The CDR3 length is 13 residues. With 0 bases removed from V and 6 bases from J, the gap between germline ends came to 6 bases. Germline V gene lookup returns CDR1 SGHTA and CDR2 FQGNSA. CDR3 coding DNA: TGTGCCAGCAGCTTAGCAGGGTTTCAGCCCCAGCATTTT. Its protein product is CASSLAGFQPQHF. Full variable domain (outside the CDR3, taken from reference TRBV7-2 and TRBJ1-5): GAGVSQSPSNKVTEKGKDVELRCDPISGHTALYWYRQSLGQGLEFLIYFQGNSAPDKSGLPSDRFSAERTGGSVSTLTIQRTQQEDSAVYLCASSLAGFQPQHFGDGTRLSIL.